This T cell receptor (beta chain) came from a study of cytomegalovirus exposure and HLA in healthy donors. Amplification used 60 Vbeta primers and 13 Jbeta primers. This table comes from immunoSEQ multiplex PCR, and its TCRdb copy is limited to in-frame clones, with some not included. This sample yields around 150,000 clones, of which approximately 75% are seen a single time; 0.85% to 1.4% belongs to the top ten. This clone showed up just a few times. Germline loops: CDR1 PRHDT, CDR2 FYEKMQ (reference sequence). CDR3 size: 16 residues. The ends were cut back, 3 bases at V and 4 bases at J, with 13 bases in the middle.

The chain employs TRBV13 and TRBJ1-6; a weak D match, TRBD1 (5 bases). The receptor's source is a male donor in good health and CMV-seronegative. The material sequenced was PBMCs. The CDR3 here is CASSFQTDPYNSPLHF. CDR3 DNA sequence: TGTGCCAGCAGCTTCCAGACAGACCCGTATAATTCACCCCTCCACTTT. Drawing the rest from reference TRBV13 and TRBJ1-6, the complete variable domain is AAGVIQSPRHLIKEKRETATLKCYPIPRHDTVYWYQQGPGQDPQFLISFYEKMQSDKGSIPDRFSAQQFSDYHSELNMSSLELGDSALYFCASSFQTDPYNSPLHFGNGTRLTVT.